The rows below give T cell receptor beta chains drawn from one sample of a study of T cell changes during pregnancy in multiple sclerosis. Generated by immunoSEQ multiplex PCR, the TCRdb table keeps only in-frame clones and is missing some. The data contain 40,000 to 60,000 clones, 91% of them seen just once; the ten biggest clones take up roughly a tenth. The source material was CD8+ T cells from peripheral blood mononuclear cells, sampled after pregnancy. The receptors come from a female donor with multiple sclerosis, enrolled in a pregnancy study. Both conserved end residues are part of each CDR3. The D gene is left open where the match is weak. Only part of the rows carry a size: once, few, many, or a class if the clone is expanded.

J,size,D,V,DNA,CDR3
TRBJ2-7,NA,TRBD1,TRBV27,TGTGCCAGCAGTGCAGGGGGCTCCTACGAGCAGTACTTC,CASSAGGSYEQYF
TRBJ2-2,once,NA,TRBV11-2,TGTGCCAGCAGATCCACAGGGAACACCGGGGAGCTGTTTTTT,CASRSTGNTGELFF
TRBJ2-1,NA,TRBD2,TRBV6-1,TGTGCCAGCAGGAGCGGGGAAAGTTGGAATGAGCAGTTCTTC,CASRSGESWNEQFF
TRBJ2-7,NA,NA,TRBV6-5,TGTGCCACAGGGGCTTACGAGCAGTACTTC,CATGAYEQYF
TRBJ2-1,NA,TRBD2,TRBV4-1,TGCGCCAGCAGACTTAGCGGGGGGGCCCTCGGTGAGCAGTTCTTC,CASRLSGGALGEQFF
TRBJ2-2,few,TRBD1,TRBV6-6,TGTGCCAGCAGCACGGGACAGGGAACGAACACCGGGGAGCTGTTTTTT,CASSTGQGTNTGELFF
TRBJ2-1,NA,TRBD1,TRBV9,TGTGCCAGCAGCGTCCCGGGACAGGGGCCCAATGAGCAGTTCTTC,CASSVPGQGPNEQFF
TRBJ2-3,NA,NA,TRBV7-3,TGTGCCAGCAGCTTAGGGACAATCAGCACAGATACGCAGTATTTT,CASSLGTISTDTQYF
TRBJ2-3,NA,TRBD1,TRBV9,TGTGCCAGCAACGTGGGGACAGGGTACACAGATACGCAGTATTTT,CASNVGTGYTDTQYF
TRBJ2-3,NA,NA,TRBV6-6,TGTGCCAGCAGCGAGGGGGGGTCTAGCACAGATACGCAGTATTTT,CASSEGGSSTDTQYF
TRBJ2-1,NA,TRBD2,TRBV5-6,TGTGCCAGCAGCGGGGGACTAGCGGATTACAATGAGCAGTTCTTC,CASSGGLADYNEQFF
TRBJ1-1,NA,NA,TRBV10-1,TGCGCCAGCAGTTCCACAGGGTTCATGAACACTGAAGCTTTCTTT,CASSSTGFMNTEAFF